This TCR beta chain is drawn from a study of blood T cell repertoires in COVID-19. Background on the study: The study drew acute and convalescent COVID-19 samples from the United States, Italy and Spain. T cells, B-cell-depleted T cells, or PBMCs provided the cDNA or gDNA that served as material.

In the authors' workflow: Reference gene primer amplification gave estimated nucleated cell counts. Assay used: immunoSEQ multiplex PCR; TCRdb lists only in-frame clones, some missing. V, J and clone size derive from that table, while D and trimming were established from the DNA sequence. The data contain hundreds of thousands of clones, approximately 82% of them seen just once; the ten biggest clones take up 1.9%. This clone was recorded only once. The V gene end was trimmed by 2 bases and the J gene end by 4 bases; junction bases not matched to a gene: 19. This CDR3 spans 19 amino acids. CDR1 and CDR2 (germline): SGHTA, FQGNSA.

The chain has TRBV7-2 and TRBJ1-2, with 7 bases matching TRBD1. Specimen: peripheral blood. The receptor comes from a woman aged 80 or older with acute or convalescent COVID-19. The CDR3 coding sequence is TGTGCCAGCAGCTTAAACCCCGACAGGGCCATTGGGAACCGCTATGGCTACACCTTC. Its translation is CASSLNPDRAIGNRYGYTF.